Following are 19 T cell receptor beta chains from one sample sequenced in a study of T cells in Graves' hyperthyroidism and ophthalmopathy. Amplification targeted TCR beta CDR3 regions from RNA transcripts. The HTBI primer set drove a first-round RT-PCR of the TCR CDR3. TCRdb passed the multiplex PCR reads through MiXCR, listing each CDR3 protein once. The profile shows 300,000 to 400,000 distinct CDR3 sequences, 15% to 20% of them singletons. Specimen: blood. All receptors derive from a woman aged 45-65 years with Graves' hyperthyroidism.

A note on this clonotype: A read error may be the cause here, since a much bigger clone is one base away. The J gene is TRBJ1-1, the V gene TRBV10-3; D is perhaps TRBD1 (5 bases). V lost 11 bases, J lost 6 bases, and 22 bases lay in between. The CDR3 totals 14 residues. Germline lookup yields CDR1 ENHRY and CDR2 SYGVKD. CDR3 DNA: TGTGCCGGCAGTGAGGACCTCGGGGGGTCTGAAGCTTTCTTT. It yields the protein CAGSEDLGGSEAFF.

This chain connects TRBV6-1 to TRBJ2-1, with 10 positions matching TRBD2. The CDR3 length is 16 residues. From germline, CDR1 is MNHNS and CDR2 SASEGT. The junction had 13 bases not matched to a gene; V was cut back by 7 bases and J by 7 bases. CDR3 residues: CASKAGGPTLKNEQFF. CDR3 sequence (DNA): TGTGCCAGCAAAGCGGGAGGGCCAACCCTCAAGAATGAGCAGTTCTTC.

The sample holds many counts of this clonotype. V gene TRBV18 combines with J gene TRBJ1-2, with a possible D match to TRBD1 (5 bases). The CDR3 loop spans 16 amino acids. Germline-derived CDR1 and CDR2 are KGHSH and LQKENI. V was cut by 3 bases and J by 2 bases, with 16 bases left in between. CDR3 DNA: TGTGCCAGCTCACCTCCTCTTGGCCAGGGAAACTATGGCTACACCTTC. It codes for CASSPPLGQGNYGYTF.

The genes are TRBV6-1 and TRBJ1-1, with no clear D. The V end lost 6 bases, the J end lost 4 bases, and 9 bases lay between the germline ends. Germline-derived CDR1 and CDR2 are MNHNS and SASEGT. The CDR3 runs to 12 residues. CDR3 loop: CASSSSTTEAFF. The CDR3 nucleotides read TGTGCCAGCAGCTCCTCCACCACTGAAGCTTTCTTT.

The rearrangement joins TRBV28 to TRBJ2-1; possible D gene TRBD1, 5 bases. The germline V gene has CDR1 MDHEN and CDR2 SYDVKM. V was pared by 6 bases and J by 10 bases, with 19 bases between. This CDR3 comprises 14 residues. The CDR3 spells CASSPPRGAREQFF. CDR3 DNA: TGTGCCAGCAGCCCTCCCCGTGGGGCGCGGGAGCAGTTCTTC.

The chain uses TRBV2 and TRBJ1-1, with TRBD1 matching 9 bases. After removal of 6 bases from V and 7 bases from J, the junction contained 9 bases not matched to a gene. Germline values: CDR1 SNHLY, CDR2 FYNNEI. The CDR3 runs to 14 residues. In DNA, the CDR3 is TGTGCCAGCAGCTTTAAACAGGGGGCTAATGAAGCTTTCTTT. Amino acids: CASSFKQGANEAFF.

This clonotype was picked up many times. The rearrangement joins TRBV7-3 to TRBJ1-6; D remains unclear. The ends were cut back, 3 bases at V and 9 bases at J, with 9 bases in the middle. CDR1 is SGHTA, CDR2 FQGTGA, per germline. This CDR3 comprises 13 residues. Here the CDR3 reads CASSFNEGSPLHF. The CDR3 DNA sequence: TGTGCCAGCAGCTTTAATGAGGGTTCACCCCTCCACTTT.

The table lists this clonotype with many counts. The chain uses TRBV13 and TRBJ1-1; D remains ambiguous. Germline CDR1 is PRHDT and CDR2 is FYEKMQ (reference sequence). V shed 5 bases and J shed 7 bases, with 14 bases lying between them. The CDR3 is 13 amino acids. The CDR3 sequence: CASSVYQDGEAFF. The CDR3, as DNA: TGTGCCAGCAGCGTTTACCAAGACGGTGAAGCTTTCTTT.

This clonotype was found many times. The rearrangement links TRBV18 to TRBJ2-1; D is unresolved. V was cut by 3 bases and J by 0 bases, with 12 bases left in between. This CDR3 comprises 16 residues. CDR1 and CDR2 (germline): KGHSH, LQKENI. CDR3 amino acids: CASSPVVDSSYNEQFF. DNA of the CDR3: TGTGCCAGCTCACCGGTGGTCGATAGCTCCTACAATGAGCAGTTCTTC. Variable domain in full (rest from reference TRBV18 and TRBJ2-1): NAGVMQNPRHLVRRRGQEARLRCSPMKGHSHVYWYRQLPEEGLKFMVYLQKENIIDESGMPKERFSAEFPKEGPSILRIQQVVRGDSAAYFCASSPVVDSSYNEQFFGPGTRLTVL.

The chain links TRBV11-2 to TRBJ1-4; the D is unclear. Trimming took 5 bases from V and 0 from J, leaving 7 bases between them. The germline V gene has CDR1 SGHAT and CDR2 FQNNGV. The CDR3 contains 14 residues. The CDR3: CASSRRSTNEKLFF. CDR3 nucleotides: TGTGCCAGCAGCAGGAGATCAACTAATGAAAAACTGTTTTTT.

This clonotype was picked up a small number of times. The chain combines TRBV27 with TRBJ2-2; no reliable D call. Trimming pared 3 bases from V and 0 bases from J, leaving 5 bases between. Germline lookup yields CDR1 MNHEY and CDR2 SMNVEV (reference sequence). The CDR3 covers 14 residues. CDR3 DNA: TGTGCCAGCAGTTTCATCGCGAACACCGGGGAGCTGTTTTTT. Encoded protein: CASSFIANTGELFF.

The sample holds a few counts of this clonotype. The genes are TRBV20-1 and TRBJ2-4, with 8 nucleotides matching TRBD2. CDR3 length equals 12 residues. Germline loops: CDR1 DFQATT, CDR2 SNEGSKA (reference sequence). J was trimmed by 15 bases and V by 0 bases; bases with no gene match: 7. The chain's CDR3 is CSARDPAGEGYF. As DNA, the CDR3 is TGCAGTGCTAGAGATCCAGCGGGAGAGGGGTACTTC.

A few counts support this clonotype. The chain links TRBV20-1 to TRBJ2-1; 15 nucleotides agree with TRBD2. Germline V gives CDR1 DFQATT, CDR2 SNEGSKA (reference sequence). J lost 8 bases, V lost 5 bases, and 7 bases had no gene match. The CDR3 is 15 amino acids. In DNA, the CDR3 is TGCAGTGCTGGGACTAGCGGGGGGAAAAGGGATGAGCAGTTCTTC. This codes for CSAGTSGGKRDEQFF.

At least ten counts were recorded for this clonotype. The chain is built from TRBV20-1 and TRBJ2-5; 12 bases line up with TRBD2. The CDR3 has 15 residues. V gave up 2 bases and J gave up 5 bases; unmatched junction bases: 6. Germline CDR1 reads DFQATT; CDR2 reads SNEGSKA (reference sequence). CDR3 coding DNA: TGCAGTGCTAGAAGCGGACTAGCGGGGACTGAGACCCAGTACTTC. It is translated as CSARSGLAGTETQYF.

The chain links TRBV15 to TRBJ2-1; D is perhaps TRBD2 (5 bases). This CDR3 comprises 13 residues. Germline values: CDR1 LNHNV, CDR2 YYDKDF (reference sequence). Trimming shortened V by 0 bases and J by 10 bases, and 10 bases separated the two germline ends. Here the CDR3 DNA reads TGTGCCACCAGCAGAGATTTAGGAGGAGAGCAGTTCTTC. Its protein is CATSRDLGGEQFF.

The chain has TRBV24-1 and TRBJ2-5; possibly TRBD2 for D (6 bases). The V gene lost 3 bases and the J gene lost 3 bases, with 10 bases spanning the gap. The CDR3 runs 14 residues. Germline values: CDR1 KGHDR, CDR2 SFDVKD. The CDR3 nucleotides are TGTGCCACCAGTGATGGAGGGATTGAAGAGACCCAGTACTTC. Encoded protein: CATSDGGIEETQYF.

This clonotype was seen at least ten times. The chain links TRBV30 to TRBJ2-3, with a tentative D call TRBD2 (5 bases). There are 13 residues in the CDR3. Deletions cut 3 bases from V and 1 base from J, with 8 bases between. Looked up from germline, CDR1 is GTSNPN and CDR2 is SVGIG (reference sequence). The CDR3 protein is CAWSKGGTDTQYF. CDR3 nucleotide sequence: TGTGCCTGGAGCAAGGGAGGCACAGATACGCAGTATTTT. The whole variable domain, filled in from reference TRBV30 and TRBJ2-3, reads SQTIHQWPATLVQPVGSPLSLECTVEGTSNPNLYWYRQAAGRGLQLLFYSVGIGQISSEVPQNLSASRPQDRQFILSSKKLLLSDSGFYLCAWSKGGTDTQYFGPGTRLTVL.

This clonotype was detected many times. V is TRBV30 and J is TRBJ2-3; perhaps TRBD2 as D (5 bases). Germline V gene data show CDR1 as GTSNPN and CDR2 as SVGIG (reference sequence). This CDR3 region has 15 residues. V was shortened by 1 base and J by 0 bases, with 11 bases between the two germline ends. CDR3 sequence (DNA): TGTGCCTGGAGTGACGGAGGAGAAAGCACAGATACGCAGTATTTT. Protein product: CAWSDGGESTDTQYF.

This clonotype was detected ten times or more. CDR3 sequence: CATVGGTAEQYF. DNA of the CDR3: TGTGCCACCGTTGGAGGGACTGCAGAGCAGTACTTC. The rearrangement uses TRBV2 and TRBJ2-7, with D perhaps matching TRBD2 (6 bases). Germline values: CDR1 SNHLY, CDR2 FYNNEI. V was trimmed by 10 bases and J by 7 bases, leaving 17 bases between them. The CDR3 is 12 amino acids.